These 32 T cell receptor beta chains originate from one sample sequenced in a study of cytomegalovirus exposure and HLA in healthy donors. PCR involved 60 Vbeta and 13 Jbeta primers. Measured with immunoSEQ multiplex PCR; TCRdb has only the in-frame clones, and not every one. The sample shows more than 95,000 clones, around 9.1% of them seen only once. Sequenced: PBMCs. The origin of the receptors is a man aged 40-49 years in good health and CMV-seropositive.

This clone showed up just a few times. The chain combines TRBV5-4 with TRBJ2-2; the match to TRBD2 covers 7 bases. Trimming cost V 4 bases and J 7 bases; bases outside gene matches: 13. This CDR3 has 16 residues. Per germline, CDR1 SGHNT and CDR2 YYREEE (reference sequence). The CDR3 DNA reads as TGTGCCAGCAGCCCCTCGGTGGCTAGCGGATTCGGGGAGCTGTTTTTT. This gives the protein CASSPSVASGFGELFF.

This chain connects TRBV27 to TRBJ2-7; TRBD2 matches at 13 bases. Trimming took 7 bases from V and 7 from J; bases not matched to a gene: 10. Germline CDR1 reads MNHEY; CDR2 reads SMNVEV (reference sequence). This CDR3 spans 15 amino acids. The chain's CDR3 is CASKAGTSGTLEQYF. The CDR3 bases are TGTGCCAGCAAGGCTGGGACTAGCGGGACCCTAGAGCAGTACTTC.

The chain recombines TRBV28 with TRBJ2-3; 8 positions match TRBD2. The CDR3 contains 14 residues. Germline V gene data show CDR1 as MDHEN and CDR2 as SYDVKM. The V and J ends lost 3 bases and 8 bases, in that order; junction bases with no gene match: 7. CDR3 DNA: TGTGCCAGCAGTTTTTCGAGCGGGAGCGGTACGCAGTATTTT. Amino acid sequence: CASSFSSGSGTQYF.

The J gene is TRBJ1-1, the V gene TRBV7-5. TRBV7-5 is labeled a pseudogene. The CDR3 spans 13 residues. The CDR3 spells CASSRGEGTEAFF. DNA of the CDR3: TGTGCCAGCAGCCGAGGGGAGGGAACTGAAGCTTTCTTT.

The chain recombines TRBV10-3 with TRBJ2-7, with 9 bases identical to TRBD2. V lost 9 bases and J lost 5; bases outside the gene matches: 2. In germline, CDR1 is ENHRY, CDR2 SYGVKD. The CDR3 is 11 amino acids. The CDR3 is CAISGSDEQYF. CDR3 bases: TGTGCCATTAGCGGGAGCGACGAGCAGTACTTC.

This clone was found a few times. The CDR3 spells CASSQDRTGGLNEQYF. DNA for the CDR3: TGCGCCAGCAGCCAAGATAGAACGGGAGGGCTCAACGAGCAGTACTTC. The chain links TRBV4-1 to TRBJ2-7; 8 bases line up with TRBD2. This CDR3 comprises 16 residues. The V and J ends lost 0 bases and 5 bases, in that order; junction bases with no gene match: 9. Germline CDR1 and CDR2: MGHRA and YSYEKL.

The gene calls are TRBV6-5 and TRBJ1-3; maybe TRBD1 (5 bases). V lost 4 bases, J lost 4 bases, and 11 bases lay in between. This CDR3 has 14 residues. Per the germline V gene, CDR1 is MNHEY and CDR2 is SVGAGI. The CDR3 bases are TGTGCCAGCAGTTTGGGAGGGGCCGGAAACACCATATATTTT. Protein product: CASSLGGAGNTIYF.

V gene TRBV4-1 combines with J gene TRBJ1-5, with D perhaps matching TRBD1 (5 bases). Germline V lookup: CDR1 MGHRA, CDR2 YSYEKL. The V end lost 4 bases, the J end lost 8 bases, and 9 bases lay between the germline ends. This CDR3 region has 12 residues. The CDR3 loop is CASSRPGEPQHF. The CDR3 coding sequence is TGCGCCAGCAGCCGTCCGGGGGAGCCCCAGCATTTT.

This clone was recorded at least ten times. This chain uses TRBV27 with TRBJ2-3; 7 bases match TRBD1. The germline V gene has CDR1 MNHEY and CDR2 SMNVEV (reference sequence). Losses at the gene ends were 3 bases for V and 1 base for J; bases not matched to a gene: 4. This CDR3 has 15 residues. CDR3 bases: TGTGCCAGCAGTTTGACAGGGATAGGCACAGATACGCAGTATTTT. As protein: CASSLTGIGTDTQYF.

This clone came up a few times. The chain couples TRBV25-1 to TRBJ1-1, with D possibly being TRBD1 (5 bases). CDR3 length: 14 amino acids. V shed 0 bases and J shed 3 bases, with 8 bases lying between them. Germline CDR1 MGHDK, CDR2 SYGVNS. In DNA, the CDR3 is TGTGCCAGCAGTGAATACGACAGATACACTGAAGCTTTCTTT. As protein: CASSEYDRYTEAFF.

The V gene is TRBV4-2, the J gene TRBJ2-2, with 16 nucleotides matching TRBD2. Germline loops: CDR1 LGHNA, CDR2 YNFKEQ. The CDR3 is 18 residues long. The junction had 5 bases not matched to a gene; V was cut back by 1 base and J by 6 bases. CDR3 in DNA: TGTGCCAGCAGCCAAGGGGGACTAGCGGGAGGGCGAGCCGGGGAGCTGTTTTTT. Its protein is CASSQGGLAGGRAGELFF.

The V call is TRBV29-1, the J call TRBJ2-7, with TRBD2 as a possible D gene (6 bases). Germline V gene lookup returns CDR1 SQVTM and CDR2 ANQGSEA. V was clipped by 4 bases and J by 8 bases, with 18 bases between them. The CDR3 is made up of 13 amino acids. The CDR3 DNA is TGCAGCGTTGGCGGGAACGAGTTTGAAAAGCAGTACTTC. Its translation: CSVGGNEFEKQYF.

This clone has a handful of counts. The V call is TRBV4-3, the J call TRBJ2-5; 9 bases are a match to TRBD2. The CDR3 is 15 amino acids. Germline loops: CDR1 LGHNA, CDR2 YSLEER. The J segment lost 6 bases and the V segment lost 5 bases, leaving 10 bases of the junction unmatched. The CDR3 DNA is TGCGCCAGCAGCAGGGGGCTAGCGGGACAACAGACCCAGTACTTC. Its protein product is CASSRGLAGQQTQYF.

The CDR3 reads CASSLDRSAGNTIYF. CDR3 in DNA: TGTGCCAGCAGCTTAGACAGGTCGGCGGGAAACACCATATATTTT. The chain joins TRBV7-2 to TRBJ1-3; weak D call: TRBD1 (5 bases). The CDR3 has 15 amino acids. Germline CDR1 is SGHTA and CDR2 is FQGNSA. Trimming removed 1 base from V and 4 bases from J, with 11 bases in between.

V and J are TRBV15 and TRBJ2-5, with 9 bases matching TRBD2. The DNA matches TRBJ2-7 better at its end, which makes the J call doubtful. CDR1 and CDR2 from the germline V gene are LNHNV and YYDKDF (reference sequence). The CDR3 sequence is 20 residues long. This CDR3 is CATSSTCGTSGFTTPTEQYF. The CDR3, as DNA: TGTGCCACCAGCTCTACCTGCGGAACTAGCGGGTTCACCACCCCCACCGAGCAGTACTTC.

The V and J genes are TRBV7-9 and TRBJ2-1; perhaps TRBD2 as D (6 bases). CDR1 SEHNR and CDR2 FQNEAQ come from the germline V gene (reference sequence). The CDR3 spans 13 residues. Trimming shortened V by 8 bases and J by 1 base, and 9 bases separated the two germline ends. The CDR3 DNA reads TGTGCCAGCGTCCGGGAGTCCTACAATGAGCAGTTCTTC. Translating it yields CASVRESYNEQFF.

This clone has just a few counts. The gene calls are TRBV28 and TRBJ2-1; TRBD2 matches at 8 bases. This CDR3 comprises 14 residues. V lost 5 bases to trimming and J lost 9 bases; unmatched junction nucleotides: 9. CDR1 is MDHEN, CDR2 SYDVKM, per germline. In DNA form, the CDR3 reads TGTGCCAGCAGTCCGGGACTAGTTCGGAGTGAGCAGTTCTTC. It yields the protein CASSPGLVRSEQFF.

V and J are TRBV7-2 and TRBJ2-7; D might be TRBD2 (5 bases). Germline CDR1 SGHTA, CDR2 FQGNSA. CDR3 size: 15 residues. V lost 3 bases and J 2 bases, leaving 14 bases between the germline ends. CDR3 residues: CASSFDRERAYEQYF. DNA for the CDR3: TGTGCCAGCAGCTTTGATCGGGAACGAGCCTACGAGCAGTACTTC.

The CDR3, as DNA: TGTGCCAGCAGTTTGGGCAGAACCTATGGCTACACCTTC. Translation gives CASSLGRTYGYTF. The V gene is TRBV27, the J gene TRBJ1-2; D is unclear. CDR3 length: 13 amino acids. Per germline, CDR1 MNHEY and CDR2 SMNVEV (reference sequence). Trimming took 3 bases from V and 4 from J, leaving 9 bases between them.

This clone turned up a few times. The V gene is TRBV11-3, the J gene TRBJ2-7, with 9 positions matching TRBD1. This CDR3 has 16 residues. Germline CDR1 is SGHNT and CDR2 is YENEEA. Germline trimming cut 0 bases from V and 6 bases from J; bases unmatched to any gene: 9. The CDR3 DNA reads TGTGCCAGCAGCTTAGACGGGACAGGGCAATCGTCCGAGCAGTACTTC. Translation gives CASSLDGTGQSSEQYF.

This clone was seen a handful of times. V is TRBV6-5 and J is TRBJ2-5; D not certain. The germline V and J ends were trimmed by 7 bases and 2 bases, with 8 bases remaining between them. The CDR3 spans 12 residues. Germline V gene data show CDR1 as MNHEY and CDR2 as SVGAGI. This CDR3 is CASTADQETQYF. The CDR3 DNA is TGTGCCAGCACTGCGGATCAAGAGACCCAGTACTTC.

The chain recombines TRBV2 with TRBJ2-7; TRBD1 agrees at 10 bases. Germline V gives CDR1 SNHLY, CDR2 FYNNEI. This CDR3 spans 16 amino acids. J lost 1 base, V lost 8 bases, and 11 bases had no gene match. The CDR3 DNA sequence: TGTGCCAGCCTGTGGGACAGGGGAAACCAATCCTACGAGCAGTACTTC. Protein sequence: CASLWDRGNQSYEQYF.

The chain is built from TRBV6-6 and TRBJ2-3; TRBD1 is a possible D gene (5 bases). This CDR3 comprises 13 residues. V dropped 2 bases and J dropped 4 bases, with 7 bases sitting between them. CDR1 is MNHNY and CDR2 is SVGAGI in the germline V gene (reference sequence). The CDR3 spells CASSYVGPDTQYF. The CDR3 coding sequence is TGTGCCAGCAGTTACGTGGGGCCAGATACGCAGTATTTT.

This clone was picked up a small number of times. J is TRBJ2-1 and V is TRBV5-6; D perhaps matches TRBD2 (5 bases). CDR3 length: 15 amino acids. With 2 bases removed from V and 4 bases from J, the gap between germline ends came to 13 bases. CDR1 and CDR2 (germline): SGHDT, YYEEEE. The CDR3: CASSFGVISYNEQFF. CDR3 bases: TGTGCCAGCAGCTTCGGGGTTATAAGTTACAATGAGCAGTTCTTC.

The gene calls are TRBV6-6 and TRBJ1-2; a weak D match, TRBD1 (5 bases). Germline CDR1 MNHNY, CDR2 SVGAGI (reference sequence). The CDR3 is made up of 14 amino acids. Trimming stripped 8 bases from V and 4 bases from J, with 17 bases between. The CDR3 coding sequence is TGTGCCAGCGTTTTAACAGGCCCCCCCTATGGCTACACCTTC. Its translation is CASVLTGPPYGYTF.

This clone came up once. For the CDR3, the DNA is TGTGCCAGCACCCAACGGGGCGGGAGGGCCTACGAGCAGTACTTC. Translated: CASTQRGGRAYEQYF. The chain couples TRBV6-6 to TRBJ2-5; TRBD2 agrees at 9 bases. With the DNA end fitting TRBJ2-7 better, the J assignment may be wrong. The CDR3 loop spans 15 amino acids. Germline V gives CDR1 MNHNY, CDR2 SVGAGI (reference sequence).

In its sample, this clone was seen a few times. This sequence joins TRBV30 and TRBJ1-5; TRBD1 agrees at 7 bases. Germline CDR1 is GTSNPN and CDR2 is SVGIG (reference sequence). This CDR3 spans 14 amino acids. The trim removed 3 bases at V and 2 bases at J, leaving 4 bases unmatched. The CDR3 DNA sequence: TGTGCCTGGAGCTACGGGACAGGCAATCAGCCCCAGCATTTT. Its translation: CAWSYGTGNQPQHF.

CDR3 in amino acids: CASTPSPGTVSYEQYF. The CDR3 nucleotides are TGTGCCAGCACCCCCAGCCCCGGGACAGTCTCCTACGAGCAGTACTTC. This chain links TRBV7-2 with TRBJ2-7, with TRBD1 identical over 7 bases. The CDR3 has 16 amino acids. The ends lost 7 bases at V and 0 bases at J; junction bases unmatched: 12. CDR1 is SGHTA and CDR2 is FQGNSA in the germline V gene. The complete variable domain, with remaining parts taken from reference TRBV7-2 and TRBJ2-7, reads GAGVSQSPSNKVTEKGKDVELRCDPISGHTALYWYRQSLGQGLEFLIYFQGNSAPDKSGLPSDRFSAERTGGSVSTLTIQRTQQEDSAVYLCASTPSPGTVSYEQYFGPGTRLTVT.

This clone was seen a handful of times. The chain joins TRBV19 to TRBJ2-4, with a weak D call TRBD1 (5 bases). There are 16 residues in the CDR3. V was shortened by 3 bases and J by 0 bases, with 12 bases between the two germline ends. Germline V gene lookup returns CDR1 LNHDA and CDR2 SQIVND (reference sequence). The CDR3: CASSMGQEIAKNIQYF. In DNA, the CDR3 is TGTGCCAGTAGTATGGGGCAGGAAATAGCCAAAAACATTCAGTACTTC.

There are a few counts of this clone. V and J are TRBV4-1 and TRBJ2-5; TRBD1 matches at 9 bases. The CDR3 is 13 amino acids. Trimming at V came to 4 bases and at J to 5 bases, leaving 2 bases not matched to a gene. Germline CDR1 and CDR2: MGHRA and YSYEKL. The DNA of the CDR3 is TGCGCCAGCAGCCTGGGACAGGGTGAGACCCAGTACTTC. Translated, it gives CASSLGQGETQYF.

The genes are TRBV19 and TRBJ1-1; unclear D gene. Germline V gene lookup returns CDR1 LNHDA and CDR2 SQIVND (reference sequence). Trimming cost V 1 base and J 1 base, with 13 bases left between them. The CDR3 has 16 residues. DNA for the CDR3: TGTGCCAGTAGTATAGGTCCCGGGTGGAGGAACACTGAAGCTTTCTTT. Its protein product is CASSIGPGWRNTEAFF.

A word on this clone: At one end the junction does not follow the germline gene, possibly because of a read error. The genes are TRBV27 and TRBJ1-1; tentatively, D is TRBD1 (5 bases). Germline loops: CDR1 MNHEY, CDR2 SMNVEV (reference sequence). CDR3 size: 13 residues. The CDR3 sequence: CASSWGVNSEAFF. As DNA, the CDR3 is TGTGCCAGCAGTTGGGGGGTGAACTCTGAAGCTTTCTTT.